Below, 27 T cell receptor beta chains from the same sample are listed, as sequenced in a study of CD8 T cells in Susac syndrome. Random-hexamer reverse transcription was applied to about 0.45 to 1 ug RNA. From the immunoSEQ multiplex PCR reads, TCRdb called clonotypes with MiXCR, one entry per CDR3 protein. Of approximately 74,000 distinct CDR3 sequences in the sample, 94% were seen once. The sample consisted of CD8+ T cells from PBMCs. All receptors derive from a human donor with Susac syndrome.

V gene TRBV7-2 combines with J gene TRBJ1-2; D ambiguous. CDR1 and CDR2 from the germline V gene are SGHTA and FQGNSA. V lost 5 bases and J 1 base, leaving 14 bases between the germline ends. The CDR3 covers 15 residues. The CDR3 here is CASSPGLAINYGYTF. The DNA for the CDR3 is TGTGCCAGCAGCCCCGGTCTGGCGATTAACTATGGCTACACCTTC.

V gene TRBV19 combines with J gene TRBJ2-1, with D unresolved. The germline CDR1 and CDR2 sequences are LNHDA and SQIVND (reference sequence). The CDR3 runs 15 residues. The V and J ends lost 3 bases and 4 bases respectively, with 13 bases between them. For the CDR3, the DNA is TGTGCCAGTAGTATCGGGCGCAACCAGTACAATGAGCAGTTCTTC. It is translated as CASSIGRNQYNEQFF.

The CDR3 loop is CASSLQGREQYF. The CDR3, as DNA: TGTGCCAGCAGTTTGCAGGGAAGGGAGCAGTACTTC. The chain employs TRBV5-4 and TRBJ2-7; possible D gene TRBD1, 5 bases. The CDR3 is 12 amino acids. The germline CDR1 and CDR2 sequences are SGHNT and YYREEE (reference sequence). V was cut by 5 bases and J by 7 bases, with 13 bases left in between.

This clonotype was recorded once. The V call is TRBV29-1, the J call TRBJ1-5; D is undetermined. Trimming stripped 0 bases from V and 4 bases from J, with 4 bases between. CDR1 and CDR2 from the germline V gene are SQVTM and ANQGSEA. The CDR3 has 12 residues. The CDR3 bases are TGCAGCGTTGAAGAGGGTAATCAGCCCCAGCATTTT. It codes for CSVEEGNQPQHF. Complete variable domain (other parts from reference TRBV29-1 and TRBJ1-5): SAVISQKPSRDICQRGTSLTIQCQVDSQVTMMFWYRQQPGQSLTLIATANQGSEATYESGFVIDKFPISRPNLTFSTLTVSNMSPEDSSIYLCSVEEGNQPQHFGDGTRLSIL.

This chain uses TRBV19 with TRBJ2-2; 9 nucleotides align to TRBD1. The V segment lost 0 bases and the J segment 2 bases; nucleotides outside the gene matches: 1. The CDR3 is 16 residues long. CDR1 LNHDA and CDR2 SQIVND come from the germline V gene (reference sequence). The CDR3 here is CASSIEGQGNTGELFF. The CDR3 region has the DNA TGTGCCAGTAGTATAGAGGGACAGGGAAACACCGGGGAGCTGTTTTTT.

The CDR3: CASSTPETQYF. For the CDR3, the DNA is TGTGCCAGCAGCACCCCAGAGACCCAGTACTTC. V usage is TRBV3-1 and J usage is TRBJ2-5; D gene unclear. Looked up from germline, CDR1 is LGHDT and CDR2 is YNNKEL (reference sequence). This CDR3 is built from 11 residues. The V and J ends lost 5 bases and 4 bases respectively, with 5 bases between them.

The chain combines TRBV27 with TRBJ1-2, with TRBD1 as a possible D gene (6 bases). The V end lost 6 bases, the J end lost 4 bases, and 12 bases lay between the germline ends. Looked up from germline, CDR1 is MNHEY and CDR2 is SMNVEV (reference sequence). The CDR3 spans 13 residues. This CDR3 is CASSTGQFYGYTF. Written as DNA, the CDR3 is TGTGCCAGCAGCACAGGACAGTTCTATGGCTACACCTTC.

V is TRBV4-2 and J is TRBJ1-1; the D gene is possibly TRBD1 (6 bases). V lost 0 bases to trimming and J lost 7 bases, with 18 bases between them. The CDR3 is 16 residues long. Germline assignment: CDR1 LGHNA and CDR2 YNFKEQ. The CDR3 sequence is CASSQDYFGGILEAFF. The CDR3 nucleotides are TGTGCCAGCAGCCAAGACTATTTCGGGGGCATCCTTGAAGCTTTCTTT.

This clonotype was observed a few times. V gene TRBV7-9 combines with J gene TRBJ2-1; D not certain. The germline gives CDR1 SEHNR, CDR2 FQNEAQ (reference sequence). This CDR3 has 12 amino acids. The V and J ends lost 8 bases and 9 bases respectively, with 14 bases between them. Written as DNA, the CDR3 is TGTGCCAGCGGGCCGACTCGCCCTGAGCAGTTCTTC. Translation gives CASGPTRPEQFF.

The CDR3, as DNA: TGTGCCAGCAGCCAGCAGGACAGCTCCTATAATTCACCCCTCCACTTT. This encodes CASSQQDSSYNSPLHF. This chain uses TRBV4-2 with TRBJ1-6; maybe TRBD1 (6 bases). This CDR3 contains 16 residues. Trimming took 3 bases from V and 0 from J, leaving 9 bases between them. From germline, CDR1 is LGHNA and CDR2 YNFKEQ.

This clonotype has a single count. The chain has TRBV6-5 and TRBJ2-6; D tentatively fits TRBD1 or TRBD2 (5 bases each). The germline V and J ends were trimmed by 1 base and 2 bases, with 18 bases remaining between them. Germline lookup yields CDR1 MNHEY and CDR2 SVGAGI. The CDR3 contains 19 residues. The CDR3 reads CASSYLGQEATAGANVLTF. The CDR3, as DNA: TGTGCCAGCAGTTACTTGGGGCAGGAGGCGACGGCTGGGGCCAACGTCCTGACTTTC.

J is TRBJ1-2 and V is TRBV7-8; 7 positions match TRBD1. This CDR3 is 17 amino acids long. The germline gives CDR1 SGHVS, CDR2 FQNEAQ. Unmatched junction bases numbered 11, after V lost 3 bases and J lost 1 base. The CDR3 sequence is CASSFFFEGAYNYGYTF. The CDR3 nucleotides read TGTGCCAGCAGCTTCTTTTTTGAGGGGGCTTATAACTATGGCTACACCTTC.

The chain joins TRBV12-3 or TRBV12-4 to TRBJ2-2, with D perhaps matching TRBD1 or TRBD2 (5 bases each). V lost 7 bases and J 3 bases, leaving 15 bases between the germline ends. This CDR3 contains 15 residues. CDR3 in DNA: TGTGCCAGCAATCAAGGGGACGCTTACACCGGGGAGCTGTTTTTT. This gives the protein CASNQGDAYTGELFF.

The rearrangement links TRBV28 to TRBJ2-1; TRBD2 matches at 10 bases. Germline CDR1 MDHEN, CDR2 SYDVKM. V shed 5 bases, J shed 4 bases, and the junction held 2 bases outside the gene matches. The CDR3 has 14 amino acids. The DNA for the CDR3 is TGTGCCAGCAGTCTAGCGGGAGAATACAATGAGCAGTTCTTC. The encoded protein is CASSLAGEYNEQFF.

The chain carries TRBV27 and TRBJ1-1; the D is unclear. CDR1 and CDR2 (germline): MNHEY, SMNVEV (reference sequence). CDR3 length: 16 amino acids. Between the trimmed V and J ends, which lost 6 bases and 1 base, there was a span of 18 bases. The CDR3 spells CASSPPPLVSNTEAFF. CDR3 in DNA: TGTGCCAGCAGCCCCCCGCCCCTGGTCTCGAACACTGAAGCTTTCTTT.

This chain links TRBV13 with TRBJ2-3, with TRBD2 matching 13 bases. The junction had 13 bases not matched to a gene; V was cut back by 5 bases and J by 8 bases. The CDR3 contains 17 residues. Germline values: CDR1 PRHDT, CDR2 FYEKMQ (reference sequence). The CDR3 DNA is TGTGCCAGCAGCCCGGAGGGAACTAGCGGGAGGGCCGCTACGCAGTATTTT. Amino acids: CASSPEGTSGRAATQYF.

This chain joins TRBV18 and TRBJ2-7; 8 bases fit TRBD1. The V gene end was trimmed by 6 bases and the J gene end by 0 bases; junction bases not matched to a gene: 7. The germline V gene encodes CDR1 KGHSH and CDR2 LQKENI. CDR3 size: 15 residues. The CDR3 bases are TGTGCCAGCTCCCCAGGGGGCCTGAGCTCCTACGAGCAGTACTTC. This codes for CASSPGGLSSYEQYF.

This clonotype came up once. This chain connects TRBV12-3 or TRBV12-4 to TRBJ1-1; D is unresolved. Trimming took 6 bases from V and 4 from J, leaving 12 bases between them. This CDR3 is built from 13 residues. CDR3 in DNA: TGTGCCAGCAGCCGAAGCCTAGGCACTGAAGCTTTCTTT. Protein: CASSRSLGTEAFF.

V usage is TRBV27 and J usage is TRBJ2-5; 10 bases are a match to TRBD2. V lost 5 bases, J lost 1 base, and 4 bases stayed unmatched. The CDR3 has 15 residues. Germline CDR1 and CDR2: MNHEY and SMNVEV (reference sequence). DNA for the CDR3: TGTGCCAGCAGTACCTGGACTAGCGGCCAAGAGACCCAGTACTTC. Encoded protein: CASSTWTSGQETQYF.

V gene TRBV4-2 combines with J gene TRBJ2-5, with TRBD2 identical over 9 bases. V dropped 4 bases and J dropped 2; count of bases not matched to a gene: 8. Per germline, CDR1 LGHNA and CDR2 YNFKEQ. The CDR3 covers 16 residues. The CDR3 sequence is CASSPTVAGEQETQYF. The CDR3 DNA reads TGTGCCAGCAGCCCGACGGTAGCGGGAGAACAAGAGACCCAGTACTTC.

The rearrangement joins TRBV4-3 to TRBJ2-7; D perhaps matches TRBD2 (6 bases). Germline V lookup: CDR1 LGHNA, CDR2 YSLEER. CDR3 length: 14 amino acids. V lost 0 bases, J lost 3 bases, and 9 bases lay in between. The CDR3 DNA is TGCGCCAGCAGCCAAGATCAGGGACTCTACGAGCAGTACTTC. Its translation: CASSQDQGLYEQYF.

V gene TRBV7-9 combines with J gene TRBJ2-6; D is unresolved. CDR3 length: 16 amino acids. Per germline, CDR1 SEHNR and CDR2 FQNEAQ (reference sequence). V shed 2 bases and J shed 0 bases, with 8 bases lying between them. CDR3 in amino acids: CASSLQAGSGANVLTF. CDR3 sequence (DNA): TGTGCCAGCAGCTTACAGGCAGGCTCTGGGGCCAACGTCCTGACTTTC.

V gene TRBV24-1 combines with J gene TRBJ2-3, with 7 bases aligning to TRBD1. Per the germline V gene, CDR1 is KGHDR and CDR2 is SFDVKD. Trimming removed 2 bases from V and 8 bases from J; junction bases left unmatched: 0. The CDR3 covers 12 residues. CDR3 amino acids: CATSDSGGTQYF. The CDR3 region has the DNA TGTGCCACCAGTGATTCAGGGGGTACGCAGTATTTT.

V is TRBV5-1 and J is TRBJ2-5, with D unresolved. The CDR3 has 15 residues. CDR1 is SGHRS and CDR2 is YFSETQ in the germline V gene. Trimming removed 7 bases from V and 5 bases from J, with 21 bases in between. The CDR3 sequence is CASVPSGMGLETQYF. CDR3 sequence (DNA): TGCGCCAGCGTGCCAAGTGGGATGGGCTTGGAGACCCAGTACTTC.

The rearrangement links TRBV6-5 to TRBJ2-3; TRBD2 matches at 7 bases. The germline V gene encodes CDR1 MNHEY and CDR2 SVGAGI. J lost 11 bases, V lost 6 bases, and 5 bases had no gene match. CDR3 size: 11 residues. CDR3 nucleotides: TGTGCCAGCAGATCCGGCGGGGGGCAGTATTTT. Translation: CASRSGGGQYF.

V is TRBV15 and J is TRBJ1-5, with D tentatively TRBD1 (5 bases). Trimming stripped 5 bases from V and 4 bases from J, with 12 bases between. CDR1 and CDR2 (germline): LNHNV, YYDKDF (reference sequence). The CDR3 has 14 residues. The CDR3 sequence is CATSSRGGNQPQHF. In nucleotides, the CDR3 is TGTGCCACCAGCTCCCGGGGGGGGAATCAGCCCCAGCATTTT.

The CDR3 DNA reads TGCAGTGCTAGAGGAGCGACTAGCGCTAAAACCTACGAGCAGTACTTC. Residues: CSARGATSAKTYEQYF. V and J are TRBV20-1 and TRBJ2-7, with 8 bases lining up with TRBD2. There are 16 residues in the CDR3. In germline, CDR1 is DFQATT, CDR2 SNEGSKA (reference sequence). V was clipped by 1 base and J by 2 bases; unmatched bases: 10.